This T cell receptor (beta chain) emerged from a study of blood T cell repertoires in COVID-19. In the study overall: The analysed material was cDNA or gDNA that came from T cells, B-cell-depleted T cells, or PBMCs.

V lost 6 bases and J lost 2, with 17 bases in between. The germline CDR1 and CDR2 sequences are MDHEN and SYDVKM. This CDR3 region has 16 residues. Per the original methods: Amplifying reference gene primers gave estimates of nucleated cell counts. Profiled with immunoSEQ multiplex PCR; TCRdb holds only in-frame clones, not every one. That table supplies the V and J calls and clone size; D and trimming were determined from the DNA. Seen here are some 300,000 clones, about nine tenths observed once, and the top ten hold over 6%. Specimen: peripheral blood. The receptor comes from a woman aged 30 to 39 who had recovered from COVID-19. The rearrangement links TRBV28 to TRBJ2-1; a weak D match, TRBD2 (6 bases). DNA for the CDR3: TGTGCCAGCAGAACATCTTACGGGGGTCCCTACAATGAGCAGTTCTTC. It codes for CASRTSYGGPYNEQFF.